This T cell receptor beta chain was sequenced during a study of blood T cell repertoires in COVID-19. Original data processing: Scientists estimated how many nucleated cells there were by amplifying reference gene primers. Profiling relied on immunoSEQ multiplex PCR, and the TCRdb table lists in-frame clones only, not all of them. The V and J calls and clone size are taken from that table; D and trimming were inferred from the DNA. The sample has 270,000 or so clones, approximately 88% seen once. The CDR3 spans 14 residues. The junction had 7 bases not matched to a gene; V was cut back by 4 bases and J by 7 bases. Germline loops: CDR1 WNHNN, CDR2 SYGVQD (reference sequence).

J is TRBJ2-1 and V is TRBV10-1, with 7 positions matching TRBD1. The specimen sequenced was peripheral blood. The origin of this receptor is a woman in her forties who had recovered from COVID-19. This chain's CDR3 is CASSAQGVVNEQFF. DNA of the CDR3: TGCGCCAGCAGTGCCCAGGGGGTGGTAAATGAGCAGTTCTTC.